This T cell receptor (beta chain) was sequenced for a study of blood T cell repertoires in COVID-19 (dated by TCRdb to about 2020). With respect to the entire study: The collaborator samples originated in the United States, Italy and Spain and spanned the acute and convalescent phases of COVID-19. The prospective study material was composed of cDNA or gDNA derived from T cells, B-cell-depleted T cells, or PBMCs. Deeply sampled blood TCRbeta repertoires from subjects exposed to, actively infected with, or recovered from COVID-19 were included in the dataset. The repertoires were released in a freely available public database meant as a resource for research on the immune response to SARS-CoV-2. Samples came from the ongoing ImmuneRACE study (first 160 participants) plus 1,254 subjects from 6 global collaborators. Nearly every sample came with metadata listing a de-identified subject ID, COVID-19 status, age in years and sex. Where HLA class I and class II types were available, the types were taken from metadata supplied by the sample provider, not from assay-based typing.

TCRbeta CDR3 regions were amplified from genomic DNA by means of the immunoSEQ Assay, a bias-controlled multiplex PCR. Processing in the source paper ran as follows. The number of nucleated cells in each sample was estimated from the amplification of reference gene primers within the assay. To quantify the absolute abundance of each unique TCRbeta CDR3 rearrangement, sequence reads were collapsed and filtered. For each sample, productive Simpson clonality was calculated as the square root of Simpson's diversity index across productive rearrangements. Sourced from immuneACCESS, this table was stored by TCRdb with only in-frame sequences that have V and J called. A share of the clones is absent; for the studies checked, an unresolved V gene accounts for under half, and the remainder has no known explanation. V, J and clone size derive from that table, while D and trimming were established from the DNA sequence. This sample lists 290,000 or so clones; around 91% were detected once. The ten top clones hold about 4.5% of the sample.

Enrolling through a virtual design, the prospective study's participants ranged in age from roughly 18 to 90 years and lived across approximately 25 United States geographic areas. To assign participants to cohorts, the prospective study relied on clinical history that participants themselves reported in a screening survey and a study questionnaire. Each participant in the prospective study had whole blood, serum and a nasopharyngeal or oropharyngeal swab collected by mobile phlebotomists. Participants in the prospective study had the option to provide additional blood draws and questionnaires over a 2-month period. Before DNA extraction, blood samples from the prospective study were shipped at room temperature or frozen. From its cysteine to its phenylalanine, the CDR3 spans 14 amino acids. Only the CDR3 DNA is retained, 42 bases long and in frame from the first base. V is reduced by 2 bases and J by 3 bases, leaving a spacing of 10 bases between them. CDR1 and CDR2 are read off the germline V gene as MDHEN and SYDVKM.

As regards this clone: Its target antigen remains unknown. No base quality information exists; no much larger clone differs at one position.

What the research found in general, with its limitations: The amount of clinical and demographic metadata varied by source and participant and was provided uncurated.

This clonotype originated in a woman aged 18-35 years with acute COVID-19. This chain is built from TRBV28 and TRBJ1-2; too little of a D gene remains to name it. Sequenced sample: PBMCs or T cells enriched from blood (not recorded which). CDR3 region: CASSLTEIHYGYTF. The sequence in DNA is TGTGCCAGCAGTTTAACGGAGATTCACTATGGCTACACCTTC.